These 22 T cell receptor beta chains originate from one sample sequenced in a study of cytomegalovirus exposure and HLA in healthy donors. The PCR had 60 Vbeta and 13 Jbeta primers. Using immunoSEQ multiplex PCR, the repertoire was profiled, and TCRdb retains in-frame clones only, with some absent. The top ten clones hold about 9.3% of a sample with around 97,000 clones, approximately 73% of them seen once. Material: PBMCs. The source is a woman aged 18-29 years in good health and CMV-seropositive.

This clone was seen more than once but under ten times. The chain has TRBV7-9 and TRBJ1-2, with no clear D. Deletions cut 1 base from V and 8 bases from J, with 17 bases between. Looked up from germline, CDR1 is SEHNR and CDR2 is FQNEAQ (reference sequence). There are 15 residues in the CDR3. The CDR3 nucleotides read TGTGCCAGCAGCTTAGGTTTACGCGACCGCGGGGGCTACACCTTC. Protein: CASSLGLRDRGGYTF.

With respect to this clone: At one of its ends the junction is not consistent with the germline gene, which may arise from a read error. V usage is TRBV15 and J usage is TRBJ2-1; a possible D gene is TRBD2 (7 bases). The CDR3 extends over 14 amino acids. Germline assignment: CDR1 LNHNV and CDR2 YYDKDF (reference sequence). The CDR3 DNA reads as TGTGCCACGAGCAGGGTAGGGGGGGAGAATGAGCAGTTCTTC. Amino acid sequence: CATSRVGGENEQFF.

The chain is built from TRBV10-3 and TRBJ2-2, with 7 bases lining up with TRBD1. With V trimmed by 2 bases and J by 0 bases, 12 bases remained unmatched. This CDR3 is 19 amino acids long. The V gene's germline CDR1 is ENHRY and CDR2 SYGVKD. The CDR3 protein is CAISEGTVWEPTNTGELFF. CDR3 in DNA: TGTGCCATCAGTGAGGGGACAGTTTGGGAGCCTACGAACACCGGGGAGCTGTTTTTT.

The chain employs TRBV6-5 and TRBJ1-5, with 8 positions matching TRBD1. Germline CDR1 reads MNHEY; CDR2 reads SVGAGI. The V gene end was trimmed by 6 bases and the J gene end by 7 bases; junction bases not matched to a gene: 5. There are 13 residues in the CDR3. CDR3 in amino acids: CASSDRGPQPQHF. The CDR3 DNA follows: TGTGCCAGCAGCGACAGGGGCCCACAGCCCCAGCATTTT.

The chain is built from TRBV12-5 and TRBJ2-7; 8 nucleotides match TRBD1. Germline V gives CDR1 LGHNT, CDR2 FRNRAP. The CDR3 has 13 residues. V was pared by 4 bases and J by 6 bases, with 5 bases of the junction left unmatched. The chain's CDR3 is CASGYRQGSEQYF. The CDR3 DNA is TGTGCTAGTGGTTATAGACAGGGGTCCGAGCAGTACTTC.

This chain connects TRBV2 to TRBJ2-7, with D perhaps TRBD1 (6 bases). The germline V gene encodes CDR1 SNHLY and CDR2 FYNNEI. Trimming cost V 4 bases and J 1 base, with 17 bases left between them. This CDR3 spans 16 amino acids. The CDR3 spells CASSAPGHLLSYEQYF. CDR3 DNA: TGTGCCAGCAGTGCACCGGGACATCTATTATCCTACGAGCAGTACTTC.

V is TRBV18 and J is TRBJ2-6, with TRBD1 matching over 8 bases. The length of the CDR3 is 19 residues. Germline values: CDR1 KGHSH, CDR2 LQKENI. V shed 0 bases and J 0 bases; nucleotides not matched to a gene: 7. CDR3 in amino acids: CASSPPGQAPSSGANVLTF. CDR3 DNA: TGTGCCAGCTCACCACCGGGACAGGCCCCTAGCTCTGGGGCCAACGTCCTGACTTTC.

The CDR3 protein is CASTKGVKEAFF. The CDR3 DNA reads TGTGCCAGCACCAAAGGAGTTAAGGAAGCTTTCTTT. This chain connects TRBV2 to TRBJ1-1; D not certain. From germline, CDR1 is SNHLY and CDR2 FYNNEI. The CDR3 has 12 amino acids. V gave up 7 bases and J gave up 8 bases, with 14 bases separating them.

The gene calls are TRBV6-6 and TRBJ2-7, with a weak D call TRBD2 (5 bases). From germline, CDR1 is MNHNY and CDR2 SVGAGI (reference sequence). The germline V and J ends were trimmed by 8 bases and 0 bases, with 14 bases remaining between them. The CDR3 is made up of 14 amino acids. The CDR3 protein is CASGLPQASYEQYF. The CDR3 bases are TGTGCCAGCGGACTCCCCCAGGCCTCCTACGAGCAGTACTTC.

V gene TRBV5-4 combines with J gene TRBJ2-5; D uncertain. The CDR3 contains 14 residues. The germline V gene encodes CDR1 SGHNT and CDR2 YYREEE (reference sequence). V lost 4 bases and J lost 2, with 12 bases in between. The CDR3 region has the DNA TGTGCCAGCAGCCCCAGAGGCTATCAAGAGACCCAGTACTTC. Translating gives CASSPRGYQETQYF.

The chain carries TRBV7-2 and TRBJ2-7; TRBD1 aligns across 8 bases. V shed 3 bases and J 1 base; nucleotides not matched to a gene: 2. Germline V gene sequence: CDR1 SGHTA, CDR2 FQGNSA. CDR3 length: 14 amino acids. The chain's CDR3 is CASSFGTGSYEQYF. The CDR3 region has the DNA TGTGCCAGCAGCTTCGGGACAGGTTCCTACGAGCAGTACTTC.

The chain employs TRBV25-1 and TRBJ1-4, with a weak D call TRBD1 (5 bases). The V end was cut by 4 bases, the J end by 7 bases, with 10 bases between. This CDR3 spans 13 amino acids. From germline, CDR1 is MGHDK and CDR2 SYGVNS. DNA of the CDR3: TGTGCCAGCAGTGGGGCAGGGATTGAAAAACTGTTTTTT. It translates to CASSGAGIEKLFF. Full variable domain (rest looked up from reference TRBV25-1 and TRBJ1-4): EADIYQTPRYLVIGTGKKITLECSQTMGHDKMYWYQQDPGMELHLIHYSYGVNSTEKGDLSSESTVSRIRTEHFPLTLESARPSHTSQYLCASSGAGIEKLFFGSGTQLSVL.

The CDR3 coding sequence is TGTGCCAGCAGCGTAGAGTCTAGCTCCTACAATGAGCAGTTCTTC. It is translated as CASSVESSSYNEQFF. This rearrangement joins TRBV9 to TRBJ2-1; D remains ambiguous. In germline, CDR1 is SGDLS, CDR2 YYNGEE. The CDR3 consists of 15 residues. The V gene lost 0 bases and the J gene lost 0 bases, with 7 bases spanning the gap.

Only a few counts were recorded for this clone. The sample holds other DNA sequences that translate to the same CDR3. The CDR3 region is CASSLGQQETQYF. CDR3 nucleotide sequence: TGCGCCAGCAGCTTGGGACAGCAAGAGACCCAGTACTTC. The chain uses TRBV5-1 and TRBJ2-5; D perhaps matches TRBD1 (5 bases). Germline CDR1 SGHRS, CDR2 YFSETQ. The ends were cut back, 0 bases at V and 2 bases at J, with 5 bases in the middle. This CDR3 is built from 13 residues.

The chain's CDR3 is CASGGTPNTEAFF. The CDR3 nucleotides are TGTGCTAGTGGTGGGACACCGAACACTGAAGCTTTCTTT. V and J are TRBV12-5 and TRBJ1-1, with D possibly being TRBD1 (6 bases). The V gene's germline CDR1 is LGHNT and CDR2 FRNRAP. Trimming took off 5 bases at V and 1 base at J, with 8 bases between the two ends. The CDR3 has 13 amino acids.

V and J are TRBV2 and TRBJ1-2; maybe TRBD1 (5 bases). V dropped 8 bases and J dropped 2 bases, with 18 bases sitting between them. Germline CDR1 reads SNHLY; CDR2 reads FYNNEI. There are 15 residues in the CDR3. The CDR3 reads CASATARQTNYGYTF. In DNA, the CDR3 is TGTGCCAGCGCCACGGCCAGACAGACCAACTATGGCTACACCTTC.

The rearrangement joins TRBV10-2 to TRBJ1-1; possibly TRBD1 for D (5 bases). Per germline, CDR1 WSHSY and CDR2 SAAADI. The V end was cut by 6 bases, the J end by 3 bases, with 14 bases between. The CDR3 sequence is 14 residues long. Here the CDR3 DNA reads TGCGCCAGCAGCCCCCCAGGGATCCACACTGAAGCTTTCTTT. Translating gives CASSPPGIHTEAFF.

The J gene is TRBJ1-2, the V gene TRBV19; no reliable D call. Germline CDR1 LNHDA, CDR2 SQIVND (reference sequence). The CDR3 is made up of 11 amino acids. V was shortened by 3 bases and J by 8 bases, with 7 bases between the two germline ends. The CDR3 DNA is TGTGCCAGTAGTATCAACTGGGGCTACACCTTC. The encoded protein is CASSINWGYTF.

The chain couples TRBV9 to TRBJ1-4; 7 nucleotides align to TRBD1. This CDR3 is built from 16 residues. V gave up 1 base and J gave up 5 bases; unmatched junction bases: 8. In germline, CDR1 is SGDLS, CDR2 YYNGEE. CDR3 protein: CASSVLEDRENEKLFF. The CDR3 coding sequence is TGTGCCAGCAGCGTATTAGAAGACAGGGAGAATGAAAAACTGTTTTTT.

This clone appeared a few times. The chain combines TRBV5-4 with TRBJ1-2; 9 positions agree with TRBD1. The CDR3 covers 17 residues. CDR1 SGHNT and CDR2 YYREEE come from the germline V gene (reference sequence). V lost 4 bases, J lost 0 bases, and 10 bases stayed unmatched. DNA for the CDR3: TGTGCCAGCAGCGGAATGGACAGGGGTTCGGCTAACTATGGCTACACCTTC. Its protein is CASSGMDRGSANYGYTF.

This chain joins TRBV30 and TRBJ2-5; 7 bases are a match to TRBD1. Trimming removed 0 bases from V and 5 bases from J; junction bases left unmatched: 3. The germline V gene has CDR1 GTSNPN and CDR2 SVGIG (reference sequence). This CDR3 has 13 residues. The DNA of the CDR3 is TGTGCCTGGAGTGTACAGGGGCCGGAGACCCAGTACTTC. Translating it yields CAWSVQGPETQYF. The full variable domain, in which reference TRBV30 and TRBJ2-5 provide the parts outside the CDR3, is SQTIHQWPATLVQPVGSPLSLECTVEGTSNPNLYWYRQAAGRGLQLLFYSVGIGQISSEVPQNLSASRPQDRQFILSSKKLLLSDSGFYLCAWSVQGPETQYFGPGTRLLVL.

The chain couples TRBV29-1 to TRBJ2-1; D may be TRBD1 (5 bases). CDR3 length: 12 residues. V was clipped by 4 bases and J by 3 bases, with 7 bases between them. CDR1 is SQVTM and CDR2 is ANQGSEA in the germline V gene. The CDR3 is CSVGQLYNEQFF. In nucleotides, the CDR3 is TGCAGCGTTGGACAGCTCTACAATGAGCAGTTCTTC.